This T cell receptor beta chain came from a study of cytomegalovirus exposure and HLA in healthy donors. CDR1 and CDR2 (germline): LNHNV, YYDKDF (reference sequence). This CDR3 is built from 15 residues. V lost 0 bases to trimming and J lost 4 bases; unmatched junction nucleotides: 1. These donors, healthy bone marrow donors, were studied. Despite likely unrecorded immune exposures, the donors were nominally healthy at the time of sampling. About this clone: Its target is not known.

Amplification used 60 Vbeta primers and 13 Jbeta primers. Clones were read by immunoSEQ multiplex PCR, and TCRdb kept only the in-frame ones, dropping some. The table has under 150,000 clones, nearly 85% seen once. Overall study findings and caveats: TCR beta sequences numbering around 15,000 were associated with HLA alleles at 0.05 false discovery rate in a later analysis. The study put around 180 TCR beta chains on its list as cytomegalovirus-associated.

The chain couples TRBV15 to TRBJ2-1; 9 positions agree with TRBD2. Sequencing was carried out using PBMCs. The TCR originated in a boy aged 5-17 years in good health and CMV-seronegative. CDR3 sequence: CATSREAGGYNEQFF. CDR3 DNA: TGTGCCACCAGCAGAGAAGCGGGAGGATACAATGAGCAGTTCTTC.